Detailed here is one T cell receptor (beta chain). This sample was taken from a study of blood T cell repertoires in COVID-19. This CDR3 region has 13 residues. V lost 10 bases and J lost 1; bases outside the gene matches: 4. Germline CDR1 is KGHDR and CDR2 is SFDVKD. Sequenced by immunoSEQ multiplex PCR; TCRdb stores in-frame clones only, minus some. The sample consists of 200,000 to 250,000 clones, 86% of them appearing once. The material sequenced was PBMCs or T cells enriched from blood (not recorded which). This receptor was obtained from a woman between 35 and 50 years old with acute COVID-19. This sequence joins TRBV24-1 and TRBJ1-1, with TRBD1 matching over 8 bases. The CDR3 loop is CATRDRGNTEAFF. The CDR3 DNA reads TGTGCCACACGAGACAGGGGGAACACTGAAGCTTTCTTT.